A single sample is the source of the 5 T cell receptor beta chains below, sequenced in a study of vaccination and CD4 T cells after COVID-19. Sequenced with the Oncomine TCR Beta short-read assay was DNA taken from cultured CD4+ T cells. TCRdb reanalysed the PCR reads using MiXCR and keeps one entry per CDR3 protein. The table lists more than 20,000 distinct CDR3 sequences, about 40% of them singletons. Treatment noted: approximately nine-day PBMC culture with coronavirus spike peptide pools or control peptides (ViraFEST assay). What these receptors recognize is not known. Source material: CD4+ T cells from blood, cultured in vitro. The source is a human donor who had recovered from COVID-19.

This CDR3 reads CSAQDRDSYEQYF. DNA of the CDR3: TGCAGTGCCCAGGACAGGGACTCCTACGAGCAGTACTTC. V usage is TRBV20-1 and J usage is TRBJ2-7; 8 bases agree with TRBD1. The junction had 4 bases not matched to a gene; V was cut back by 6 bases and J by 0 bases. The CDR3 consists of 13 residues. Per the germline V gene, CDR1 is DFQATT and CDR2 is SNEGSKA (reference sequence).

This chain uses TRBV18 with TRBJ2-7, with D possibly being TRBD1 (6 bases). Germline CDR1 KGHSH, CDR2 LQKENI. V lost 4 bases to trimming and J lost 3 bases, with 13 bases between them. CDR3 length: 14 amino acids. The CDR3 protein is CASSLTTGDYEQYF. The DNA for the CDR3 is TGTGCCAGCTCACTTACGACAGGAGACTACGAGCAGTACTTC.

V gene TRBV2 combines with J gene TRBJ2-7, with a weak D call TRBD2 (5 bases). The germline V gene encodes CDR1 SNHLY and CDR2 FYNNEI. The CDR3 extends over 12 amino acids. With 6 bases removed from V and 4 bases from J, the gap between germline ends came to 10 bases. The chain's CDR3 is CASREGNYEQYF. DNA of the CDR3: TGTGCCAGCAGAGAGGGAAATTACGAGCAGTACTTC.

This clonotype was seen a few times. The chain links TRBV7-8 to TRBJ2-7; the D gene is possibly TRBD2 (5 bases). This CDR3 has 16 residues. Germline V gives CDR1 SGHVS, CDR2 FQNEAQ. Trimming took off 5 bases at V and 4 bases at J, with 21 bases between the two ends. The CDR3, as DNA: TGTGCCAGCAGCCCCCACAGTGTCGCGGGCGGGTACGAGCAGTACTTC. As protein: CASSPHSVAGGYEQYF.

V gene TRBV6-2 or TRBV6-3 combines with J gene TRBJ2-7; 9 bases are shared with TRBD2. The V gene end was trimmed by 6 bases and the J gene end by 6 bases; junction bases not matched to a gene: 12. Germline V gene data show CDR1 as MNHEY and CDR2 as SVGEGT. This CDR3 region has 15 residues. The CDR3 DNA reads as TGTGCCAGCAGGCGCGGACTAGCGTTTTCCCGCGAGCAGTACTTC. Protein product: CASRRGLAFSREQYF.